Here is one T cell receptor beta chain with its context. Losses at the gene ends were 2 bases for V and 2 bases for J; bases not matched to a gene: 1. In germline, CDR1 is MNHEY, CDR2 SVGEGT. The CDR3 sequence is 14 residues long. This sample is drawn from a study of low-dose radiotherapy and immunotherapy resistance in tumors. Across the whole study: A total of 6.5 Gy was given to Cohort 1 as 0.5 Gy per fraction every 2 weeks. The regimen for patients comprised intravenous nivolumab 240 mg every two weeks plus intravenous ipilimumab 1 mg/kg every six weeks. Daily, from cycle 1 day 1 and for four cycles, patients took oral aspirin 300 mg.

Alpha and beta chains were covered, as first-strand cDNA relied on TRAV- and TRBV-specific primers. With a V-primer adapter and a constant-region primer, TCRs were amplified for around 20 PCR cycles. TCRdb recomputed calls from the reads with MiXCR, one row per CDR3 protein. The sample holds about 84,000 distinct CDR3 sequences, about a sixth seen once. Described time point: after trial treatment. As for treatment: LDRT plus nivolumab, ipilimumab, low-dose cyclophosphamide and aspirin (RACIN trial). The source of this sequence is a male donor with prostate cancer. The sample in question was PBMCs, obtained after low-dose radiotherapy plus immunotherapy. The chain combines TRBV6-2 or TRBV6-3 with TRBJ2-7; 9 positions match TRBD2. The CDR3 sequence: CASSYRGGAYEQYF. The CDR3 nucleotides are TGTGCCAGCAGTTACCGCGGGGGGGCCTACGAGCAGTACTTC.